This is a list of T cell receptor beta chains from one sample in a study of blood T cells in healthy people across ages. TCRdb fed the 5' RACE reads into MiXCR, producing one record per CDR3 protein. The repertoire holds about 720,000 distinct CDR3 sequences, around a fifth seen once, with about 22% in the top ten. The sample consisted of blood. The receptor source for this set is a man between 70 and 80 years old in good health. CDR3s leave out the opening cysteine and the closing phenylalanine or tryptophan.

v_call: TRBV20-1
cdr3_aa: SARNLGSRGPPLV

v_call: TRBV3-1
cdr3_aa: ASSQPTGSETQY

v_call: TRBV7-2
cdr3_aa: ASSSQVLAGVKNEQL

v_call: TRBV9
cdr3_aa: ASSVAPSAGASPLH

v_call: TRBV18
cdr3_aa: ASSPEGLAGYEQY

v_call: TRBV11-2
cdr3_aa: ASSSSPGTGASNSPLH

v_call: TRBV5-1
cdr3_aa: ASSPEGPENEAF

v_call: TRBV12-5
cdr3_aa: ASGLNRNEKLF

v_call: TRBV5-1
cdr3_aa: ASSLGAVYNEQF

v_call: TRBV2
cdr3_aa: ASSPLGGEVWEQF

v_call: TRBV27
cdr3_aa: ASSPLTGVGTDTQY

v_call: TRBV3-1
cdr3_aa: ASSDLRNTDTQY

v_call: TRBV6-2/TRBV6-3
cdr3_aa: ASSWGGSAAF

v_call: TRBV6-1
cdr3_aa: ASRIQGSSGNTIY

v_call: TRBV28
cdr3_aa: ASSPRDNKNIQY

v_call: TRBV5-1
cdr3_aa: ASSLFTPNRGDTQY

v_call: TRBV12-3/TRBV12-4
cdr3_aa: ASSFRWETQY

v_call: TRBV7-9
cdr3_aa: ASSMTGPDEQF

v_call: TRBV28
cdr3_aa: ASKLSGGTDTQY

v_call: TRBV20-1
cdr3_aa: IPGTSGIRGF

v_call: TRBV6-5
cdr3_aa: ASMIDRDSINEQF

v_call: TRBV20-1
cdr3_aa: SASPPGGHTEAF

v_call: TRBV11-1
cdr3_aa: ASSEPKRVDGYT

v_call: TRBV7-8
cdr3_aa: ASSLGFGYT

v_call: TRBV9
cdr3_aa: ASSAGTRGGPQH

v_call: TRBV11-2
cdr3_aa: ASSKGGNTEAF

v_call: TRBV10-2
cdr3_aa: ASSGLSMVETQY

v_call: TRBV5-1
cdr3_aa: ASSFSGPPTDTQY

v_call: TRBV4-3
cdr3_aa: ASSQETAAWETQY

v_call: TRBV6-4
cdr3_aa: ASSYRVGKTDTQY

v_call: TRBV19
cdr3_aa: ASSITGGRKLF

v_call: TRBV13
cdr3_aa: ASSSPTMTSGRVYNEQF

v_call: TRBV6-2/TRBV6-3
cdr3_aa: ASSYLQGRGNNQPQH

v_call: TRBV7-7
cdr3_aa: ATSRDMNTEAF

v_call: TRBV28
cdr3_aa: ASRYRDSNQPQH

v_call: TRBV4-1
cdr3_aa: ASSQDMGLSYGYT

v_call: TRBV12-3/TRBV12-4
cdr3_aa: ASSSSSPLH

v_call: TRBV21-1
cdr3_aa: ARRVGGYT

v_call: TRBV20-1
cdr3_aa: SARRAQSSYNEQF

v_call: TRBV29-1
cdr3_aa: SVATSGTLYTDTQY

v_call: TRBV20-1
cdr3_aa: SARNSGTGVYEQY

v_call: TRBV20-1
cdr3_aa: SARTPGRATNEKLF

v_call: TRBV12-3/TRBV12-4
cdr3_aa: ASSLQGSVTDTQY

v_call: TRBV2
cdr3_aa: ASSDLEAVYNEQF

v_call: TRBV3-1
cdr3_aa: ASSQEGRIREQF

v_call: TRBV14
cdr3_aa: ASSQPGADTQY

v_call: TRBV12-3/TRBV12-4
cdr3_aa: ASSLPGGGSTNEKLF

v_call: TRBV2
cdr3_aa: ASSEDTDEKLF

v_call: TRBV2
cdr3_aa: ASTREIDSPLH

v_call: TRBV12-3/TRBV12-4
cdr3_aa: ASSSSPAARETQY

v_call: TRBV5-1
cdr3_aa: ASSSRDRVYNSPLH

v_call: TRBV12-3/TRBV12-4
cdr3_aa: ASSLAWANYGYT

v_call: TRBV27
cdr3_aa: ASSFRVGGAYTDTQY

v_call: TRBV5-1
cdr3_aa: ASSLVGTGEFNEQF

v_call: TRBV29-1
cdr3_aa: SVIGLAGGSTDTQY

v_call: TRBV12-3/TRBV12-4
cdr3_aa: ASSLWTRGLATNEKLF